This TCR beta chain emerged from a study of blood T cell repertoires in COVID-19. About the research overall: Whether acute or convalescent, the COVID-19 samples came from the United States, Italy and Spain.

Generated by immunoSEQ multiplex PCR, the TCRdb table keeps only in-frame clones and is missing some. The data hold some 150,000 clones, with about 85% observed a single time. The clonotype originates from a man in his forties with acute or convalescent COVID-19. The sample consisted of peripheral blood.

As DNA, the CDR3 is TGCGCCAGCAGCTTGTGGGGAGGAGACGTGGCTTTCTTT. The encoded protein is CASSLWGGDVAFF. This rearrangement joins TRBV5-1 to TRBJ1-1; D not certain. Looked up from germline, CDR1 is SGHRS and CDR2 is YFSETQ. The CDR3 has 13 amino acids. Trimming left V 1 base short and J 11 bases short, with 15 bases between. The variable domain in full, completed from reference TRBV5-1 and TRBJ1-1, reads KAGVTQTPRYLIKTRGQQVTLSCSPISGHRSVSWYQQTPGQGLQFLFEYFSETQRNKGNFPGRFSGRQFSNSRSEMNVSTLELGDSALYLCASSLWGGDVAFFGQGTRLTVV.